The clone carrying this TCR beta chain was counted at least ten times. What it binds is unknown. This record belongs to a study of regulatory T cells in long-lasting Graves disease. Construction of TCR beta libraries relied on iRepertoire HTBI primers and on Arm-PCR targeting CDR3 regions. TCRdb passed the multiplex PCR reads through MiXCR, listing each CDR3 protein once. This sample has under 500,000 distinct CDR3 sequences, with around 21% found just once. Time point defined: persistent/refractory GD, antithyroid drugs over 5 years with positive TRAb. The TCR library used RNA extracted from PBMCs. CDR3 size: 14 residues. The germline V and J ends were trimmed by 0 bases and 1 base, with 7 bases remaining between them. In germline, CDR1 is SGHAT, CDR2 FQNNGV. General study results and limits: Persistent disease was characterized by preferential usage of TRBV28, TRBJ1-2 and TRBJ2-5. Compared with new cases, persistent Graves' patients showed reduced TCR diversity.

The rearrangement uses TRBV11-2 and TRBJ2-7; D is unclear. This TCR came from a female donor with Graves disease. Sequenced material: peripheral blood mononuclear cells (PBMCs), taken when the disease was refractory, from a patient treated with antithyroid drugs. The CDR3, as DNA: TGTGCCAGCAGCTTAGAAGGCGGATCCTACGAGCAGTACTTC. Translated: CASSLEGGSYEQYF. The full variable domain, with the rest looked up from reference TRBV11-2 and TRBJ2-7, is EAGVAQSPRYKIIEKRQSVAFWCNPISGHATLYWYQQILGQGPKLLIQFQNNGVVDDSQLPKDRFSAERLKGVDSTLKIQPAKLEDSAVYLCASSLEGGSYEQYFGPGTRLTVT.